One and the same sample provided the 2 T cell receptor beta chains below, sequenced in a study of T cell repertoires in cytomegalovirus infection. TCRdb reprocessed the reads with MiXCR, giving one entry per CDR3 protein. The sample records approximately 910,000 distinct CDR3 sequences, 30% to 40% being singletons. These TCRs are of unknown antigen specificity. The sequencing used cultured CD8+ T cells from PBMCs, collected from culture after CMV antigen stimulation. The receptors shown here come from a human donor in good health (CMV status not recorded). Some clones in this sample may be carry-over from other donors' samples.

V gene TRBV10-3 combines with J gene TRBJ1-2; 10 nucleotides agree with TRBD1. This CDR3 region has 18 residues. CDR1 is ENHRY, CDR2 SYGVKD, per germline. V lost 3 bases and J lost 0; bases outside the gene matches: 10. CDR3 DNA sequence: TGTGCCATCAGTGATACCGGGACAGGGGCCCCCCCTAACTATGGCTACACCTTC. Translated, it gives CAISDTGTGAPPNYGYTF.

This chain uses TRBV6-6 with TRBJ1-1, with a weak D call TRBD1 (6 bases). V was cut by 4 bases and J by 0 bases, with 18 bases left in between. The CDR3 is 17 amino acids. Germline loops: CDR1 MNHNY, CDR2 SVGAGI (reference sequence). The CDR3 coding sequence is TGTGCCAGCAGTTTCAATTCGGACAGCCACATGAACACTGAAGCTTTCTTT. Translated, it gives CASSFNSDSHMNTEAFF.